This entry lists 29 T cell receptor beta chains sequenced from one sample in a study of blood T cell repertoires in COVID-19. Profiled with immunoSEQ multiplex PCR; TCRdb holds only in-frame clones, not every one. The table lists about 300,000 clones, around 89% of them singletons. The sequencing sample was made of peripheral blood. These receptors all stem from a woman under 40 who had recovered from COVID-19.

V and J are TRBV7-2 and TRBJ2-2, with TRBD1 identical over 10 bases. The CDR3 totals 18 residues. V lost 2 bases and J lost 5; bases outside the gene matches: 11. Germline CDR1 reads SGHTA; CDR2 reads FQGNSA. CDR3 residues: CASSLYSGQGRRTGELFF. In DNA form, the CDR3 reads TGTGCCAGCAGCTTATATTCGGGACAGGGGAGACGGACCGGGGAGCTGTTTTTT.

The chain is built from TRBV6-6 and TRBJ1-6; 8 nucleotides align to TRBD1. Germline CDR1 reads MNHNY; CDR2 reads SVGAGI (reference sequence). The CDR3 consists of 14 residues. V was pared by 6 bases and J by 10 bases, with 8 bases of the junction left unmatched. The chain's CDR3 is CASSRTGRQSPLHF. The CDR3 DNA sequence: TGTGCCAGCAGCCGGACAGGGCGCCAATCACCCCTCCACTTT.

CDR3 coding DNA: TGTGCCAGCAGCCCCGGGGGGGGTGGGTCAGGAAACACCATATATTTT. Amino acid sequence: CASSPGGGGSGNTIYF. The genes are TRBV11-3 and TRBJ1-3; perhaps TRBD1 as D (5 bases). V was clipped by 5 bases and J by 4 bases, with 18 bases between them. Germline CDR1 reads SGHNT; CDR2 reads YENEEA. The CDR3 length is 16 residues.

The chain's CDR3 is CASSLELAGVLYNEQFF. CDR3 bases: TGTGCCAGCAGCTTGGAGCTAGCGGGGGTCCTCTACAATGAGCAGTTCTTC. V and J are TRBV5-4 and TRBJ2-1; 10 nucleotides align to TRBD2. J gave up 3 bases and V 0 bases, and 6 bases lay outside the gene matches. Germline CDR1 SGHNT, CDR2 YYREEE (reference sequence). The CDR3 loop spans 17 amino acids. The complete variable domain, with remaining parts taken from reference TRBV5-4 and TRBJ2-1, reads ETGVTQSPTHLIKTRGQQVTLRCSSQSGHNTVSWYQQALGQGPQFIFQYYREEENGRGNFPPRFSGLQFPNYSSELNVNALELDDSALYLCASSLELAGVLYNEQFFGPGTRLTVL.

This chain links TRBV13 with TRBJ2-5, with 7 nucleotides matching TRBD1. The length of the CDR3 is 14 residues. Germline trimming cut 5 bases from V and 3 bases from J; bases unmatched to any gene: 6. Looked up from germline, CDR1 is PRHDT and CDR2 is FYEKMQ (reference sequence). The CDR3 spells CASSLSGTEETQYF. CDR3 sequence (DNA): TGTGCCAGCAGCCTATCCGGGACAGAAGAGACCCAGTACTTC.

The rearrangement links TRBV3-1 (or the pseudogene TRBV3-2) to TRBJ1-6; unclear D gene. From germline, CDR1 is LGHDT and CDR2 YNNKEL (reference sequence). Trimming left V 8 bases short and J 0 bases short, with 11 bases between. This CDR3 contains 15 residues. The CDR3 DNA follows: TGTGCCAGCCATCGGGGAAGCTCCTATAATTCACCCCTCCACTTT. This sequence encodes CASHRGSSYNSPLHF.

This clone turned up a few times. The chain combines TRBV5-1 with TRBJ2-2, with a weak D call TRBD1 (6 bases). CDR1 and CDR2 from the germline V gene are SGHRS and YFSETQ. The CDR3 sequence is 14 residues long. V shed 2 bases and J shed 5 bases, with 10 bases lying between them. Here the CDR3 reads CASSLTGTTGELFF. The CDR3 nucleotides read TGCGCCAGCAGCTTAACCGGGACAACCGGGGAGCTGTTTTTT.

The chain uses TRBV5-6 and TRBJ2-5; 9 nucleotides agree with TRBD1. The trim removed 5 bases at V and 5 bases at J, leaving 19 bases unmatched. The germline CDR1 and CDR2 sequences are SGHDT and YYEEEE. This CDR3 spans 18 amino acids. The CDR3 DNA follows: TGTGCCAGCAGACCAAATGGTTATAGGACAGGGGAAAGGGAGACCCAGTACTTC. Its translation is CASRPNGYRTGERETQYF.

The V gene is TRBV29-1, the J gene TRBJ1-2; 8 bases align to TRBD1. CDR1 SQVTM and CDR2 ANQGSEA come from the germline V gene. This CDR3 is 14 amino acids long. Trimming cost V 7 bases and J 2 bases; bases outside gene matches: 9. CDR3 loop: CSAEGRQGNYGYTF. CDR3 bases: TGCAGCGCCGAGGGCCGACAGGGGAACTATGGCTACACCTTC.

This rearrangement joins TRBV3-1 (or the pseudogene TRBV3-2) to TRBJ1-5; D is perhaps TRBD1 (6 bases). Trimming removed 1 base at V and 2 bases at J, with 12 bases between. This CDR3 contains 16 residues. CDR1 and CDR2 (germline): LGHDT, YNNKEL (reference sequence). CDR3 nucleotides: TGTGCCAGCAGCCAAGGGGGTGCAGGGGGCAATCAGCCCCAGCATTTT. Its protein product is CASSQGGAGGNQPQHF.

This chain joins TRBV6-2 or TRBV6-3 and TRBJ1-1; D uncertain. CDR3 length equals 13 residues. Germline V gives CDR1 MNHEY, CDR2 SVGEGT. V was shortened by 2 bases and J by 4 bases, with 8 bases between the two germline ends. The CDR3: CASSYVASTEAFF. In nucleotides, the CDR3 is TGTGCCAGCAGTTACGTGGCCAGCACTGAAGCTTTCTTT.

The rearrangement links TRBV9 to TRBJ2-2; no definite D call. The V gene's germline CDR1 is SGDLS and CDR2 YYNGEE. Trimming removed 1 base from V and 6 bases from J, with 7 bases in between. There are 13 residues in the CDR3. CDR3 loop: CASSVSRAGELFF. The CDR3 DNA reads TGTGCCAGCAGCGTAAGCCGGGCCGGGGAGCTGTTTTTT.

The V gene is TRBV6-6, the J gene TRBJ2-1; 8 bases fit TRBD2. The CDR3 runs to 16 residues. Trimming removed 6 bases from V and 6 bases from J; junction bases left unmatched: 13. Per the germline V gene, CDR1 is MNHNY and CDR2 is SVGAGI (reference sequence). DNA of the CDR3: TGTGCCAGCAGCTCCGGGGGGGTGCTAGGGAGCAATGAGCAGTTCTTC. Translation gives CASSSGGVLGSNEQFF.

The CDR3 reads CACNPRDRVQETQYF. CDR3 DNA: TGTGCCTGCAACCCCCGGGACAGAGTCCAAGAGACCCAGTACTTC. The rearrangement joins TRBV30 to TRBJ2-5, with TRBD1 identical over 7 bases. The length of the CDR3 is 15 residues. V dropped 6 bases and J dropped 1; count of bases not matched to a gene: 11. Germline assignment: CDR1 GTSNPN and CDR2 SVGIG (reference sequence).

This clone was recorded once. The chain carries TRBV7-2 and TRBJ2-7; TRBD2 might be the D (6 bases). There are 16 residues in the CDR3. Trimming stripped 5 bases from V and 2 bases from J, with 19 bases between. The germline V gene encodes CDR1 SGHTA and CDR2 FQGNSA. For the CDR3, the DNA is TGTGCCAGCAGCCCACGGGGCGGGGTAGGTCCCTACGAGCAGTACTTC. Its translation is CASSPRGGVGPYEQYF.

This rearrangement joins TRBV5-6 to TRBJ2-5, with a possible D match to TRBD2 (6 bases). The CDR3 sequence is 12 residues long. V was shortened by 4 bases and J by 4 bases, with 8 bases between the two germline ends. CDR1 is SGHDT and CDR2 is YYEEEE in the germline V gene. CDR3 sequence: CASSGGIETQYF. For the CDR3, the DNA is TGTGCCAGCAGCGGGGGGATAGAGACCCAGTACTTC.

V gene TRBV28 combines with J gene TRBJ1-5; D unresolved. The CDR3 loop spans 14 amino acids. Germline CDR1 and CDR2: MDHEN and SYDVKM. Trimming pared 6 bases from V and 4 bases from J, leaving 13 bases between. The CDR3, as DNA: TGTGCCAGCAGGCTAGTGGGTGTAAATCAGCCCCAGCATTTT. Residues: CASRLVGVNQPQHF.

The V gene is TRBV27, the J gene TRBJ1-1; 7 positions match TRBD1. The V and J ends lost 2 bases and 4 bases, in that order; junction bases with no gene match: 1. The germline CDR1 and CDR2 sequences are MNHEY and SMNVEV (reference sequence). The length of the CDR3 is 13 residues. CDR3 residues: CASSLDRATEAFF. The CDR3 DNA reads as TGTGCCAGCAGTTTAGACAGGGCCACTGAAGCTTTCTTT.

The gene calls are TRBV5-1 and TRBJ2-2; 7 bases agree with TRBD1. The germline V gene has CDR1 SGHRS and CDR2 YFSETQ. V dropped 0 bases and J dropped 3; count of bases not matched to a gene: 5. This CDR3 comprises 16 residues. The CDR3 DNA sequence: TGCGCCAGCAGCTTGGGAGGGGGCTCCTACACCGGGGAGCTGTTTTTT. Translated: CASSLGGGSYTGELFF.

The V call is TRBV29-1, the J call TRBJ1-2; no clear D. V lost 2 bases and J 0 bases, leaving 13 bases between the germline ends. This CDR3 region has 15 residues. In germline, CDR1 is SQVTM, CDR2 ANQGSEA. The CDR3 sequence: CSVESPGQPNYGYTF. The DNA for the CDR3 is TGCAGCGTTGAATCGCCAGGCCAACCTAACTATGGCTACACCTTC.

The chain uses TRBV27 and TRBJ2-1, with 9 bases identical to TRBD2. Germline V CDR1 and CDR2: MNHEY, SMNVEV (reference sequence). V was pared by 1 base and J by 9 bases, with 10 bases of the junction left unmatched. The length of the CDR3 is 16 residues. The CDR3 nucleotides are TGTGCCAGCAGTTTATTCGGTAGCGGGGGCTCCGGTGAGCAGTTCTTC. Its translation: CASSLFGSGGSGEQFF.

The chain is built from TRBV4-1 and TRBJ2-2; D may be TRBD1 (6 bases). CDR3 size: 14 residues. The V gene's germline CDR1 is MGHRA and CDR2 YSYEKL. V lost 6 bases and J 6 bases, leaving 14 bases between the germline ends. For the CDR3, the DNA is TGCGCCAGCAGAGCGAACAGGGTCTCCGGGGAGCTGTTTTTT. Translated, it gives CASRANRVSGELFF.

This chain links TRBV9 with TRBJ2-5; no clear D. The CDR3 length is 13 residues. V was shortened by 0 bases and J by 1 base, with 4 bases between the two germline ends. The germline gives CDR1 SGDLS, CDR2 YYNGEE. In nucleotides, the CDR3 is TGTGCCAGCAGCGTAGAGCCCCAAGAGACCCAGTACTTC. Protein product: CASSVEPQETQYF.

This clone was counted once. The chain is built from TRBV4-3 and TRBJ2-5, with 7 bases aligning to TRBD2. This CDR3 is built from 17 residues. With 0 bases clipped from V and 5 bases from J, the junction kept 12 bases outside the gene matches. The germline CDR1 and CDR2 sequences are LGHNA and YSLEER. CDR3 nucleotide sequence: TGCGCCAGCAGCCAAGAAGGCAGCGGGGCTCCGAGGGAGACCCAGTACTTC. Translating gives CASSQEGSGAPRETQYF.

The chain employs TRBV7-3 and TRBJ2-1, with D possibly TRBD1 on 5 matching bases. Trimming removed 3 bases from V and 5 bases from J, with 8 bases in between. The CDR3 consists of 13 residues. Germline CDR1 and CDR2: SGHTA and FQGTGA. The CDR3 region has the DNA TGTGCCAGCAGCTTCGACAGCCACAATGAGCAGTTCTTC. Residues: CASSFDSHNEQFF.

V is TRBV19 and J is TRBJ1-6, with D perhaps matching TRBD1 (5 bases). CDR3 length: 13 residues. Per the germline V gene, CDR1 is LNHDA and CDR2 is SQIVND (reference sequence). Trimming pared 6 bases from V and 5 bases from J, leaving 8 bases between. The CDR3 here is CASRQDDNSPLHF. The CDR3 DNA reads TGTGCCAGTAGACAGGACGATAATTCACCCCTCCACTTT. Full variable domain (rest looked up from reference TRBV19 and TRBJ1-6): DGGITQSPKYLFRKEGQNVTLSCEQNLNHDAMYWYRQDPGQGLRLIYYSQIVNDFQKGDIAEGYSVSREKKESFPLTVTSAQKNPTAFYLCASRQDDNSPLHFGNGTRLTVT.

The rearrangement joins TRBV28 to TRBJ1-5, with D tentatively TRBD1 (6 bases). There are 16 residues in the CDR3. CDR1 MDHEN and CDR2 SYDVKM come from the germline V gene. The V and J ends lost 3 bases and 0 bases respectively, with 12 bases between them. CDR3 DNA sequence: TGTGCCAGCAGTTTTATCTTAGGGGGTAGCAATCAGCCCCAGCATTTT. Its translation: CASSFILGGSNQPQHF.

This chain joins TRBV3-1 (or the pseudogene TRBV3-2) and TRBJ2-7, with D possibly being TRBD2 (6 bases). V was shortened by 0 bases and J by 7 bases, with 13 bases between the two germline ends. The V gene's germline CDR1 is LGHDT and CDR2 YNNKEL (reference sequence). The CDR3 length is 14 residues. CDR3 region: CASSQDPGTLEQYF. The CDR3 DNA follows: TGTGCCAGCAGCCAAGATCCCGGGACTCTTGAGCAGTACTTC.

This chain connects TRBV14 to TRBJ2-1, with D possibly being TRBD1 (5 bases). The CDR3 consists of 17 residues. Between the trimmed V and J ends, which lost 3 bases and 1 base, there was a span of 16 bases. The germline V gene has CDR1 SGHDN and CDR2 FVKESK. The CDR3 DNA reads TGTGCCAGCAGCCAGACCAGGGTAATTAAGTCCTACAATGAGCAGTTCTTC. As protein: CASSQTRVIKSYNEQFF.